This T cell receptor (beta chain) was retrieved from a study of shared clonotypes between healthy human individuals. About the study: The study used three CD4 naive, three CD4 memory, two CD8 naive and one CD8 memory plate per donor.

Clones were sequenced by immunoSEQ multiplex PCR, and TCRdb holds only the in-frame ones, with some missing. The data hold over 2,000,000 clones, with roughly 93% observed a single time. Study results and limitations: Non-shared clonotypes were found to have lower generation probabilities than the clonotypes that were shared by all four of the sorted-subset donors. Clonotype sharing among donors likely depends on sequencing depth. Few donors restricted represented genetic and exposure-history diversity.

The CDR3 extends over 15 amino acids. Trimming pared 6 bases from V and 3 bases from J, leaving 16 bases between. Germline loops: CDR1 ENHRY, CDR2 SYGVKD. In the case of this clone: Its target is unknown.

Cells designated naive CD8 were CD45RO-negative and were positively selected for CCR7, with terminally differentiated effector memory CD45RA+ cells excluded. The clonotype was recovered from a man aged 18 to 30 in good health. Some clones in this sample may be carry-over from other donors' samples. The chain is built from TRBV10-3 and TRBJ2-3; possible D gene TRBD2, 5 bases. Sequencing input: naive CD8+ T cells from PBMCs. CDR3 DNA: TGTGCCATCAGGGACCCCGGGGTCGAGACAGATACGCAGTATTTT. As protein: CAIRDPGVETDTQYF.